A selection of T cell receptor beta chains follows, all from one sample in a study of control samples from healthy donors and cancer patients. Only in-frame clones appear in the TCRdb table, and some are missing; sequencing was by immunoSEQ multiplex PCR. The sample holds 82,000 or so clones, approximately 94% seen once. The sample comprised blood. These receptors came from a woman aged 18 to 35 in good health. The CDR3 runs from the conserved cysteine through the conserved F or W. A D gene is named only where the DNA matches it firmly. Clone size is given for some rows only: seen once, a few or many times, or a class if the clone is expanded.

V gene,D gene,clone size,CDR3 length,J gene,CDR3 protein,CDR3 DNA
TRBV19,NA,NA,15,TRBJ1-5,CASSIAGGLLQPQHF,TGTGCCAGTAGTATAGCCGGGGGGCTACTTCAGCCCCAGCATTTT
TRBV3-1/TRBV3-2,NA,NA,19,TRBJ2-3,CASSQVRASARWGTDTQYF,TGTGCCAGCAGCCAAGTTCGGGCCAGCGCCCGCTGGGGCACAGATACGCAGTATTTT
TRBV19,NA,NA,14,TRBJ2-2,CASIGRPNTGELFF,TGTGCCAGTATAGGTCGACCGAACACCGGGGAGCTGTTTTTT
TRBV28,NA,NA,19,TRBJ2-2,CASSFLGRGGVQNTGELFF,TGTGCCAGCAGTTTTTTGGGCAGGGGGGGGGTCCAGAACACCGGGGAGCTGTTTTTT
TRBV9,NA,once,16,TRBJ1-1,CASRETDVFMNTEAFF,TGTGCCAGCAGGGAGACAGACGTATTTATGAACACTGAAGCTTTCTTT
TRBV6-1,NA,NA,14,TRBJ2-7,CASSEVVQGTEQYF,TGTGCCAGCAGTGAAGTGGTACAGGGTACCGAGCAGTACTTC
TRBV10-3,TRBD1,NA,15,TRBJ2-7,CAISEPGTVAYEQYF,TGTGCCATCAGTGAGCCCGGGACAGTGGCCTACGAGCAGTACTTC
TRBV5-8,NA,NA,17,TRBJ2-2,CASSFPPGGERSGELFF,TGTGCCAGCAGCTTCCCCCCGGGTGGCGAAAGATCCGGGGAGCTGTTTTTT
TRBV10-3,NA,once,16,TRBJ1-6,CAIKDGRPQSNSPLHF,TGTGCCATCAAGGATGGGCGCCCCCAATCGAATTCACCCCTCCACTTT
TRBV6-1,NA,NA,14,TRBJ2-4,CASSEDRAKNIQYF,TGTGCCAGCAGTGAAGACCGAGCCAAAAACATTCAGTACTTC
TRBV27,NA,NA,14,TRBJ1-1,CASSHRERGTEAFF,TGTGCCAGCAGCCACAGGGAAAGAGGCACTGAAGCTTTCTTT
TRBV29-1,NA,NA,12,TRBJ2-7,CSVINEGYEQYF,TGCAGCGTTATTAATGAAGGCTACGAGCAGTACTTC
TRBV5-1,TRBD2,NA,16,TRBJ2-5,CASSPGLAGAQETQYF,TGCGCCAGCAGCCCTGGACTAGCGGGAGCCCAAGAGACCCAGTACTTC
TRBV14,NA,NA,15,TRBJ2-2,CASSQGAGSTGELFF,TGTGCCAGCAGCCAAGGGGCAGGATCAACCGGGGAGCTGTTTTTT
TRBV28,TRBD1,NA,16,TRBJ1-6,CASSLWPGQHNSPLHF,TGTGCCAGCAGTTTATGGCCGGGACAGCATAATTCACCCCTCCACTTT
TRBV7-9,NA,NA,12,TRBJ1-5,CASSAQNQPQHF,TGTGCCAGCAGCGCCCAGAATCAGCCCCAGCATTTT